This T cell receptor (beta chain) was sequenced in a study of cytomegalovirus exposure and HLA in healthy donors. The study's findings and limits: After further analysis at a later stage, 17,000 or so TCR beta sequences were associated with HLA alleles at 0.05 false discovery rate. CMV serostatus was the only recorded immune exposure for donors. The presence/absence work took it that sequencing depth was about the same across donors.

Amplification used 60 Vbeta primers and 13 Jbeta primers. Profiling relied on immunoSEQ multiplex PCR, and the TCRdb table lists in-frame clones only, not all of them. The sample includes about 160,000 clones, approximately 75% of them seen just once. Nominal health characterized the donors when sampled, though unrecorded immune exposures were likely. Details on this clone: What it recognizes is unknown.

The sample comprised PBMCs. This TCR derives from a man in his forties or fifties in good health and CMV-seropositive.

The CDR3 DNA reads TGCGCCAGCAGCTTGGGTAATAGCGGGGACACGCAGTATTTT. Protein product: CASSLGNSGDTQYF. The chain links TRBV5-1 to TRBJ2-3; 8 nucleotides agree with TRBD2. CDR3 length: 14 residues. J gave up 9 bases and V 0 bases, and 6 bases lay outside the gene matches. The germline V gene has CDR1 SGHRS and CDR2 YFSETQ.